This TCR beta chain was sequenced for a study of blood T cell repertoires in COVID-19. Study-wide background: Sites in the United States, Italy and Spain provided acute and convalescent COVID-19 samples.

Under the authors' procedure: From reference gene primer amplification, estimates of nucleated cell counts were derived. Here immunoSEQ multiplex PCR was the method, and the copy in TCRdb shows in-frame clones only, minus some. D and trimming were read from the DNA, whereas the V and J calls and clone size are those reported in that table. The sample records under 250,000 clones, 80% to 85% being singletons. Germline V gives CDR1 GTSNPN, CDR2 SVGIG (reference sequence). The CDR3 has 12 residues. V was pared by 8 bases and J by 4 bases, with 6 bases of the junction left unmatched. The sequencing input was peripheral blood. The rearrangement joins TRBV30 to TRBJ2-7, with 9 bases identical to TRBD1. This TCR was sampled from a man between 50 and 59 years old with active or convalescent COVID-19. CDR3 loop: CALQGAEYEQYF. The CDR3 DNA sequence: TGTGCCCTACAGGGGGCGGAGTACGAGCAGTACTTC.